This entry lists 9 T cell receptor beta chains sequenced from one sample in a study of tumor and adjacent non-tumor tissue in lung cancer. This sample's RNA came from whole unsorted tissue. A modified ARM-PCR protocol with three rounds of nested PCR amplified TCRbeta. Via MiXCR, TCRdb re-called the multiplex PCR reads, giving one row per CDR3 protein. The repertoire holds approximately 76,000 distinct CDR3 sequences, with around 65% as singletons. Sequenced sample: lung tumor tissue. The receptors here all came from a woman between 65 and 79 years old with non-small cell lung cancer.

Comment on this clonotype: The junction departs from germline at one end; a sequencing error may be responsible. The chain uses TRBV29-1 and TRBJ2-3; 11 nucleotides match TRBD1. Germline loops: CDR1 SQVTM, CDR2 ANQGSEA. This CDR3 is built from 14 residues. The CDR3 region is CGVGQGASTDAQYF. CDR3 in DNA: TGCGGCGTTGGACAGGGGGCTAGCACAGATGCGCAGTATTTT.

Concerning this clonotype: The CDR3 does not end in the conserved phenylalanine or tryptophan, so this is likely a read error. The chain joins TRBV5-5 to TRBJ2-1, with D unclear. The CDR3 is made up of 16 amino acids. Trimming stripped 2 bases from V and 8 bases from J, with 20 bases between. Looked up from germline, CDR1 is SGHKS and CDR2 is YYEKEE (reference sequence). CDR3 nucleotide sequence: TGTGCCAGCAGCTTTAAGGGCACCGTCTCGGGCGATGAGCAGTTCGTC. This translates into CASSFKGTVSGDEQFV.

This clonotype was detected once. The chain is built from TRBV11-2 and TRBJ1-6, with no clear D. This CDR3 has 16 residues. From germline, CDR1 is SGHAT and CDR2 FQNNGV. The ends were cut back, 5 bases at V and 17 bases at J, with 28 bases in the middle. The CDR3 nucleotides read TGTGCCAGCAGCCCTAGGGCCGGTTCTGAAAATTTGGCCTTCCACTTT. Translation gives CASSPRAGSENLAFHF.

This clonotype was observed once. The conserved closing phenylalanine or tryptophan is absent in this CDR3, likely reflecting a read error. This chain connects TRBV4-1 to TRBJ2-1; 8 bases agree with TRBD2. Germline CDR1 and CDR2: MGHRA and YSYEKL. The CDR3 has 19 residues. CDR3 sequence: CANSQVTRRTSGKYNEQFI. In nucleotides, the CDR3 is TGCGCCAACAGCCAAGTTACACGGAGAACTAGCGGAAAATACAATGAGCAGTTCATC.

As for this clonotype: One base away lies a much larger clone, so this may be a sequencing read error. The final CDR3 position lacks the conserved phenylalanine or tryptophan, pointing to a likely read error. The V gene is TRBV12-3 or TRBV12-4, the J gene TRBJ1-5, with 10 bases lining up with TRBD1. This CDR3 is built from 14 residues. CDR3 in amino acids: CASSPTGGNQPQHS. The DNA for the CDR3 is TGTGCCAGCAGTCCGACAGGGGGCAACCAGCCCCAGCATTCT.

In DNA form, the CDR3 reads TGTGCCAGCAGCTTGGTGTCCGGGGTGTTGTTTTTT. It yields the protein CASSLVSGVLFF. The J gene is TRBJ2-2, the V gene TRBV5-5; possible D gene TRBD2, 5 bases. Trimming took off 0 bases at V and 15 bases at J, with 12 bases between the two ends. This CDR3 is 12 amino acids long. Germline V CDR1 and CDR2: SGHKS, YYEKEE (reference sequence).

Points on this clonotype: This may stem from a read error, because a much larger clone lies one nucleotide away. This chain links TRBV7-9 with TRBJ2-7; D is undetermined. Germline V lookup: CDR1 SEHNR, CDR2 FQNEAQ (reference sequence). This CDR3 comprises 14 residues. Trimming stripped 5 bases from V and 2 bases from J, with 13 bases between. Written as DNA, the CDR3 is TGTGCCAGCAGCCCATCCACAGTGGCCTACGAGCAGTACTTC. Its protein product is CASSPSTVAYEQYF.

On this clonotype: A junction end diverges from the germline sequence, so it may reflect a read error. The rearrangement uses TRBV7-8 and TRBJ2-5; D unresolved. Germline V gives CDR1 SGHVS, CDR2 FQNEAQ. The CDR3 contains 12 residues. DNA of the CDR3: TGTGTCAGCAGCTTAGGCCCAGAGACCCAGTATTTC. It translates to CVSSLGPETQYF.

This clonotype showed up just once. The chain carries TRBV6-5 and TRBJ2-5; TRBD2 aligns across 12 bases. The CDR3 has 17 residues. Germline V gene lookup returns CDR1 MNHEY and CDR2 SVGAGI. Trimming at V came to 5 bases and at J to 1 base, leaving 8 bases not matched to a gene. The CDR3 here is CASSPRTSGMFQETQYF. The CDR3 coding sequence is TGTGCCAGCAGTCCCCGGACTAGCGGGATGTTCCAAGAGACCCAGTACTTC.